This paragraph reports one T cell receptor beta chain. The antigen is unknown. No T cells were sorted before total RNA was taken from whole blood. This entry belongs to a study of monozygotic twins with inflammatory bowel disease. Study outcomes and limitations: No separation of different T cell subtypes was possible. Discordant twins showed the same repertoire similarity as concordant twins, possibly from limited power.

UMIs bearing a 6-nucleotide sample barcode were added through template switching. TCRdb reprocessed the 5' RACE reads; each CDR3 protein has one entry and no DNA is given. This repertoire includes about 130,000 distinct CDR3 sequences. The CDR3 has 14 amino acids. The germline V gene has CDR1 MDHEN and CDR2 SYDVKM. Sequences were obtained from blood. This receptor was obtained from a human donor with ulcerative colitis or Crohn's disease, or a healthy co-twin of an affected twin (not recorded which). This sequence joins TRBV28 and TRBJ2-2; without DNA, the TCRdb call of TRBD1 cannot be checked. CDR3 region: CASSPGTYTGELFF.